The 22 T cell receptor beta chains below were found in one sample sequenced in a study of T cell changes during pregnancy in multiple sclerosis. The data were produced by immunoSEQ multiplex PCR, yet TCRdb's version contains in-frame clones alone and is incomplete. The sample holds some 130,000 clones, about 95% seen once. Material: peripheral blood, obtained after pregnancy. All receptors come from a female donor with multiple sclerosis, enrolled in a pregnancy study.

The chain couples TRBV6-1 to TRBJ2-1, with 9 bases lining up with TRBD2. V gave up 2 bases and J gave up 4 bases; unmatched junction bases: 15. The germline V gene encodes CDR1 MNHNS and CDR2 SASEGT. The CDR3 runs 19 residues. The CDR3 nucleotides read TGTGCCAGCAGTGAATGGTTTAGAGGGACCGGACTAGCGTACAATGAGCAGTTCTTC. Encoded protein: CASSEWFRGTGLAYNEQFF.

The gene calls are TRBV7-9 and TRBJ1-1; 9 bases are shared with TRBD1. CDR3 length equals 14 residues. The V and J ends lost 5 bases and 8 bases, in that order; junction bases with no gene match: 9. The germline V gene encodes CDR1 SEHNR and CDR2 FQNEAQ (reference sequence). CDR3 amino acids: CASSPQGDRVEAFF. The CDR3 DNA reads TGTGCCAGCAGCCCCCAGGGGGACAGGGTAGAAGCTTTCTTT.

This clone was recorded only once. The V and J genes are TRBV6-5 and TRBJ2-5, with 7 bases fitting TRBD2. The CDR3 length is 15 residues. The J segment lost 4 bases and the V segment lost 6 bases, leaving 11 bases of the junction unmatched. From germline, CDR1 is MNHEY and CDR2 SVGAGI. CDR3 bases: TGTGCCAGCAGGGGGGGGTTAGCGGGCAGAGAGACCCAGTACTTC. It encodes CASRGGLAGRETQYF.

A single count supports this clone. The J gene is TRBJ2-7, the V gene TRBV30; 7 bases line up with TRBD1. CDR1 and CDR2 from the germline V gene are GTSNPN and SVGIG (reference sequence). V dropped 0 bases and J dropped 4; count of bases not matched to a gene: 3. The CDR3 contains 13 residues. CDR3 sequence: CAWSVGQNYEQYF. CDR3 nucleotides: TGTGCCTGGAGTGTGGGACAGAATTACGAGCAGTACTTC.

The V and J genes are TRBV28 and TRBJ2-5, with 7 bases aligning to TRBD1. Trimming cost V 6 bases and J 5 bases; bases outside gene matches: 9. CDR3 length: 14 amino acids. CDR1 and CDR2 (germline): MDHEN, SYDVKM. CDR3 loop: CASRIDRAPETQYF. CDR3 nucleotides: TGTGCCAGCAGGATCGACAGGGCCCCCGAGACCCAGTACTTC.

In its sample, this clone was seen a few times. This sequence joins TRBV2 and TRBJ2-5, with D maybe TRBD2 (5 bases). Germline CDR1 and CDR2: SNHLY and FYNNEI. Trimming took off 7 bases at V and 5 bases at J, with 11 bases between the two ends. The CDR3 covers 12 residues. The CDR3 nucleotides are TGTGCCAGCACCAGAAGAGGGGAGACCCAGTACTTC. Protein sequence: CASTRRGETQYF.

The chain uses TRBV28 and TRBJ1-4; no clear D. This CDR3 has 16 residues. The V gene's germline CDR1 is MDHEN and CDR2 SYDVKM. Between the trimmed V and J ends, which lost 9 bases and 8 bases, there was a span of 25 bases. CDR3: CASSNTRGAGGEKLFF. The CDR3 nucleotides are TGTGCCAGTTCCAATACGCGGGGTGCGGGAGGAGAAAAACTGTTTTTT.

J is TRBJ1-5 and V is TRBV19; the D gene is possibly TRBD1 (6 bases). V was trimmed by 6 bases and J by 3 bases, leaving 15 bases between them. The CDR3 has 15 residues. CDR1 is LNHDA, CDR2 SQIVND, per germline (reference sequence). The CDR3 spells CASSPGTLNNQPQHF. The CDR3 DNA reads as TGTGCCAGTAGCCCCGGGACACTTAACAATCAGCCCCAGCATTTT.

The chain joins TRBV5-4 to TRBJ2-7, with D perhaps matching TRBD1 (6 bases). CDR1 SGHNT and CDR2 YYREEE come from the germline V gene (reference sequence). The CDR3 loop spans 14 amino acids. Trimming removed 4 bases from V and 4 bases from J, with 15 bases in between. The CDR3 DNA reads as TGTGCCAGCAGCCGACAGGACCCCGGGTACGAGCAGTACTTC. It specifies CASSRQDPGYEQYF.

The genes are TRBV7-9 and TRBJ2-5; maybe TRBD1 (6 bases). Germline V gene sequence: CDR1 SEHNR, CDR2 FQNEAQ (reference sequence). CDR3 size: 14 residues. The germline V and J ends were trimmed by 4 bases and 5 bases, with 14 bases remaining between them. The CDR3 spells CASSSQGSRETQYF. The CDR3, as DNA: TGTGCCAGCAGCTCACAGGGTAGTAGGGAGACCCAGTACTTC.

The chain uses TRBV7-9 and TRBJ1-2; 8 positions agree with TRBD1. J was trimmed by 1 base and V by 5 bases; bases with no gene match: 3. The CDR3 is 14 amino acids. Germline CDR1 and CDR2: SEHNR and FQNEAQ (reference sequence). The CDR3 region is CASSRTGNNYGYTF. The CDR3 bases are TGTGCCAGCAGCCGGACAGGGAATAACTATGGCTACACCTTC.

The chain joins TRBV28 to TRBJ2-7; TRBD2 aligns across 10 bases. The V segment lost 2 bases and the J segment 3 bases; nucleotides outside the gene matches: 4. The germline gives CDR1 MDHEN, CDR2 SYDVKM. The length of the CDR3 is 15 residues. CDR3 loop: CASSLRTSGFYEQYF. The CDR3 DNA follows: TGTGCCAGCAGTTTAAGGACTAGCGGATTCTACGAGCAGTACTTC.

The chain joins TRBV28 to TRBJ2-3, with D possibly TRBD2 on 5 matching bases. Trimming pared 3 bases from V and 4 bases from J, leaving 8 bases between. The CDR3 loop spans 13 amino acids. CDR1 and CDR2 from the germline V gene are MDHEN and SYDVKM. CDR3 residues: CASSLEAADTQYF. For the CDR3, the DNA is TGTGCCAGCAGTTTGGAAGCGGCAGATACGCAGTATTTT.

This clone was observed a single time. V and J are TRBV27 and TRBJ2-2; D is uncertain. The length of the CDR3 is 12 residues. V lost 3 bases and J 3 bases, leaving 2 bases between the germline ends. The germline V gene has CDR1 MNHEY and CDR2 SMNVEV (reference sequence). CDR3: CASSFYTGELFF. In DNA form, the CDR3 reads TGTGCCAGCAGTTTCTACACCGGGGAGCTGTTTTTT.

V and J are TRBV29-1 and TRBJ2-5; D might be TRBD1 (5 bases). The CDR3 loop spans 13 amino acids. The V end was cut by 1 base, the J end by 1 base, with 7 bases between. In germline, CDR1 is SQVTM, CDR2 ANQGSEA. This CDR3 is CSVEVQGQETQYF. The CDR3, as DNA: TGCAGCGTTGAAGTGCAGGGCCAAGAGACCCAGTACTTC.

V usage is TRBV27 and J usage is TRBJ2-7; 9 nucleotides align to TRBD1. CDR1 and CDR2 from the germline V gene are MNHEY and SMNVEV (reference sequence). V lost 3 bases, J lost 5 bases, and 8 bases stayed unmatched. This CDR3 has 15 amino acids. The CDR3 region has the DNA TGTGCCAGCAGTTTTAGTGACAGGGGGGGCCACGAGCAGTACTTC. It encodes CASSFSDRGGHEQYF.

The chain employs TRBV7-2 and TRBJ2-2; D possibly corresponds to TRBD1 (6 bases). Trimming removed 0 bases at V and 7 bases at J, with 18 bases between. This CDR3 has 17 amino acids. The germline V gene encodes CDR1 SGHTA and CDR2 FQGNSA. As DNA, the CDR3 is TGTGCCAGCAGCTTAGCAGGACAGTCGTTGTCCAACGGGGAGCTGTTTTTT. The encoded protein is CASSLAGQSLSNGELFF.

The CDR3 bases are TGCAGCGTACGGACAAGCCACAATGAGCAGTTCTTC. It is translated as CSVRTSHNEQFF. The V call is TRBV29-1, the J call TRBJ2-1; maybe TRBD1 (5 bases). The V end was cut by 6 bases, the J end by 5 bases, with 11 bases between. This CDR3 contains 12 residues. Germline V gene data show CDR1 as SQVTM and CDR2 as ANQGSEA.

This sequence joins TRBV6-5 and TRBJ1-2; the D gene is possibly TRBD1 (6 bases). From germline, CDR1 is MNHEY and CDR2 SVGAGI. Trimming stripped 2 bases from V and 1 base from J, with 11 bases between. This CDR3 is built from 15 residues. CDR3 sequence reads: CASSYTGQLNYGYTF. CDR3 DNA sequence: TGTGCCAGCAGTTACACCGGACAGCTTAACTATGGCTACACCTTC.

This chain connects TRBV29-1 to TRBJ2-7; D remains unclear. The V gene lost 8 bases and the J gene lost 0 bases, with 17 bases spanning the gap. Germline loops: CDR1 SQVTM, CDR2 ANQGSEA. The CDR3 is 14 amino acids. The CDR3 is CSYKQTGHSYEQYF. CDR3 in DNA: TGCAGCTATAAACAAACGGGTCACTCCTACGAGCAGTACTTC.

This clone was observed a single time. This chain links TRBV4-2 with TRBJ2-3; 7 nucleotides align to TRBD2. CDR3 length equals 16 residues. V lost 1 base, J lost 5 bases, and 9 bases stayed unmatched. Germline V lookup: CDR1 LGHNA, CDR2 YNFKEQ. The CDR3 region is CASSQGPTSSLDTQYF. DNA for the CDR3: TGTGCCAGCAGCCAAGGCCCGACTAGCAGCTTAGATACGCAGTATTTT.

This clone was counted a few times. The chain employs TRBV7-6 and TRBJ2-2, with D unclear. The germline CDR1 and CDR2 sequences are SGHVS and FNYEAQ. The CDR3 has 11 amino acids. V was trimmed by 1 base and J by 9 bases, leaving 3 bases between them. The CDR3 DNA reads TGTGCCAGCAGCTTAGGGCGGGAGCTGTTTTTT. This gives the protein CASSLGRELFF.